One and the same sample provided the 7 T cell receptor beta chains below, sequenced in a study of PD-L1 blockade in urothelial cancer. TCRdb's copy holds only in-frame clones and misses some; the assay was immunoSEQ multiplex PCR. Of approximately 19,000 clones listed, 89% are singletons. Indicated time point: pretreatment peripheral blood. Material: PBMCs, obtained around atezolizumab (anti-PD-L1) treatment. The receptors originated from a man between 65 and 85 years old with urothelial cancer.

The chain has TRBV19 and TRBJ2-1; D is uncertain. V lost 4 bases and J 0 bases, leaving 10 bases between the germline ends. Germline CDR1 is LNHDA and CDR2 is SQIVND (reference sequence). The CDR3 length is 15 residues. The CDR3 sequence is CASSTAVYSYNEQFF. DNA for the CDR3: TGTGCCAGTAGTACCGCGGTCTACTCCTACAATGAGCAGTTCTTC.

V is TRBV29-1 and J is TRBJ2-7; D is perhaps TRBD1 (6 bases). Germline CDR1 reads SQVTM; CDR2 reads ANQGSEA. The CDR3 has 13 amino acids. Trimming left V 3 bases short and J 3 bases short, with 12 bases between. CDR3 residues: CSVEGAQGYEQYF. The CDR3 DNA sequence: TGCAGCGTTGAGGGGGCGCAGGGCTACGAGCAGTACTTC.

J is TRBJ2-5 and V is TRBV7-9, with 9 bases matching TRBD2. The germline gives CDR1 SEHNR, CDR2 FQNEAQ (reference sequence). V shed 8 bases and J 5 bases; nucleotides not matched to a gene: 9. The CDR3 sequence is 14 residues long. The CDR3 reads CASWPAGGSETQYF. CDR3 DNA: TGTGCCAGCTGGCCAGCGGGGGGCTCGGAGACCCAGTACTTC.

This rearrangement joins TRBV6-5 to TRBJ1-2; tentative D call: TRBD1 (5 bases). V lost 2 bases and J lost 5, with 18 bases in between. The CDR3 covers 16 residues. Per germline, CDR1 MNHEY and CDR2 SVGAGI. The CDR3, as DNA: TGTGCCAGCAGTTACGTACGTACAGGCGGAGGGTATGGCTACACCTTC. This gives the protein CASSYVRTGGGYGYTF.

This clone was picked up one time. V and J are TRBV6-1 and TRBJ2-7, with 10 bases identical to TRBD2. CDR3 length: 13 amino acids. Germline CDR1 MNHNS, CDR2 SASEGT. V was clipped by 5 bases and J by 6 bases; unmatched bases: 4. CDR3 residues: CASSSGGASEQYF. CDR3 bases: TGTGCCAGCAGTAGCGGGGGGGCTTCCGAGCAGTACTTC.

This clone was recorded once. This chain joins TRBV11-2 and TRBJ1-4; 9 bases line up with TRBD1. Unmatched junction bases numbered 5, after V lost 5 bases and J lost 7 bases. The germline CDR1 and CDR2 sequences are SGHAT and FQNNGV. This CDR3 comprises 14 residues. As DNA, the CDR3 is TGTGCCAGCAGCCAAGGACAGGGGACTGAAAAACTGTTTTTT. It is translated as CASSQGQGTEKLFF.

The V and J genes are TRBV7-9 and TRBJ1-1; no clear D. Germline V CDR1 and CDR2: SEHNR, FQNEAQ (reference sequence). This CDR3 contains 14 residues. The ends were cut back, 8 bases at V and 7 bases at J, with 20 bases in the middle. The CDR3 nucleotides read TGTGCCAGCCTAAATCAGGCCTTGGGCAGTGAAGCTTTCTTT. It specifies CASLNQALGSEAFF.